The 18 T cell receptor beta chains below all came from one sample that was sequenced in a study of PD-L1 blockade in urothelial cancer. Assay: immunoSEQ multiplex PCR; the TCRdb copy retains only in-frame clones and omits some. The table lists around 100,000 clones, approximately 85% of them singletons, with 2.4% in the top ten. The sample here was PBMCs, taken around atezolizumab (anti-PD-L1) treatment. These receptors were collected from a man in his fifties or sixties with urothelial cancer.

The chain combines TRBV7-9 with TRBJ2-7; D possibly corresponds to TRBD2 (6 bases). The V end was cut by 6 bases, the J end by 2 bases, with 14 bases between. CDR3 length equals 14 residues. CDR1 is SEHNR, CDR2 FQNEAQ, per germline (reference sequence). The CDR3: CASSPWRGPYEQYF. The DNA of the CDR3 is TGTGCCAGCAGTCCTTGGCGGGGCCCCTACGAGCAGTACTTC.

This clone was counted only a few times. The chain recombines TRBV28 with TRBJ2-2, with D possibly being TRBD2 (5 bases). CDR3 length: 16 residues. The V end was cut by 3 bases, the J end by 0 bases, with 11 bases between. In germline, CDR1 is MDHEN, CDR2 SYDVKM. The CDR3 bases are TGTGCCAGCAGTTTCCCGGAGGATTCGAACACCGGGGAGCTGTTTTTT. It yields the protein CASSFPEDSNTGELFF.

This clone was seen only a few times. The gene calls are TRBV18 and TRBJ1-1; no reliable D call. This CDR3 comprises 11 residues. V was shortened by 2 bases and J by 14 bases, with 12 bases between the two germline ends. The germline V gene has CDR1 KGHSH and CDR2 LQKENI. Written as DNA, the CDR3 is TGTGCCAGCTCACCAACCGGCGGGAGCTTCTTT. Its protein is CASSPTGGSFF. Combining the CDR3 with reference TRBV18 and TRBJ1-1 gives the whole variable domain NAGVMQNPRHLVRRRGQEARLRCSPMKGHSHVYWYRQLPEEGLKFMVYLQKENIIDESGMPKERFSAEFPKEGPSILRIQQVVRGDSAAYFCASSPTGGSFFGQGTRLTVV.

V usage is TRBV5-6 and J usage is TRBJ2-3; 7 nucleotides line up with TRBD2. With V trimmed by 4 bases and J by 7 bases, 9 bases remained unmatched. Germline V gives CDR1 SGHDT, CDR2 YYEEEE. CDR3 size: 14 residues. The CDR3 sequence: CASSPLAAPYTQYF. The CDR3 DNA reads TGTGCCAGCAGCCCCCTAGCGGCCCCTTATACGCAGTATTTT.

The J gene is TRBJ1-1, the V gene TRBV7-6, with 8 bases aligning to TRBD1. The CDR3 is made up of 16 amino acids. V shed 1 base and J 5 bases; nucleotides not matched to a gene: 9. Germline-derived CDR1 and CDR2 are SGHVS and FNYEAQ. The CDR3 spells CASSLGAGGSGTEAFF. In DNA, the CDR3 is TGTGCCAGCAGCTTAGGTGCAGGGGGCTCAGGGACTGAAGCTTTCTTT.

The chain uses TRBV7-3 and TRBJ2-7; 7 bases match TRBD2. The ends lost 5 bases at V and 2 bases at J; junction bases unmatched: 9. Germline V gives CDR1 SGHTA, CDR2 FQGTGA. This CDR3 contains 15 residues. The CDR3 is CASSLGLGNTYEQYF. In nucleotides, the CDR3 is TGTGCCAGCAGCCTAGGACTAGGAAATACCTACGAGCAGTACTTC.

This clone was detected only a few times. The V and J genes are TRBV7-9 and TRBJ1-3; unclear D gene. There are 14 residues in the CDR3. The V gene's germline CDR1 is SEHNR and CDR2 FQNEAQ (reference sequence). V was pared by 11 bases and J by 4 bases, with 18 bases between. CDR3 in amino acids: CAPHYGFKGNTIYF. The CDR3, as DNA: TGTGCCCCCCATTACGGGTTTAAAGGAAACACCATATATTTT.

The chain is built from TRBV28 and TRBJ2-5; 10 bases agree with TRBD2. Germline CDR1 and CDR2: MDHEN and SYDVKM. The CDR3 consists of 14 residues. Unmatched junction bases numbered 6, after V lost 8 bases and J lost 3 bases. DNA of the CDR3: TGTGCCAGCTTACCCAGCGGGAGGGAAGAGACCCAGTACTTC. Its translation is CASLPSGREETQYF.

The chain uses TRBV19 and TRBJ2-1; 8 bases fit TRBD1. The CDR3 runs 15 residues. Germline-derived CDR1 and CDR2 are LNHDA and SQIVND (reference sequence). V dropped 6 bases and J dropped 8; count of bases not matched to a gene: 12. Here the CDR3 reads CASRWGRTGLDEQFF. The CDR3, as DNA: TGTGCCAGTAGATGGGGCCGGACAGGGCTCGATGAGCAGTTCTTC.

The chain couples TRBV10-3 to TRBJ2-2; 11 bases align to TRBD2. The V gene end was trimmed by 5 bases and the J gene end by 2 bases; junction bases not matched to a gene: 7. Germline lookup yields CDR1 ENHRY and CDR2 SYGVKD. The CDR3 runs 17 residues. Here the CDR3 reads CAISSEGTSGNTGELFF. The CDR3 DNA sequence: TGTGCCATCAGTTCCGAGGGGACTAGCGGAAACACCGGGGAGCTGTTTTTT.

This chain joins TRBV7-6 and TRBJ2-5; TRBD2 matches at 11 bases. V lost 6 bases to trimming and J lost 5 bases; unmatched junction nucleotides: 5. CDR3 length: 14 amino acids. CDR1 is SGHVS and CDR2 is FNYEAQ in the germline V gene. For the CDR3, the DNA is TGTGCCAGCAGGGAGACTAGCGGGATGGAGACCCAGTACTTC. Translated, it gives CASRETSGMETQYF.

The chain carries TRBV30 and TRBJ1-3; D not resolved. The V gene lost 5 bases and the J gene lost 0 bases, with 14 bases spanning the gap. Germline-derived CDR1 and CDR2 are GTSNPN and SVGIG (reference sequence). The CDR3 consists of 15 residues. Here the CDR3 reads CAWGRGEISGNTIYF. Here the CDR3 DNA reads TGTGCCTGGGGCCGCGGGGAAATCTCTGGAAACACCATATATTTT.

This clone appeared a single time. The chain employs TRBV18 and TRBJ2-1; TRBD2 aligns across 10 bases. V shed 0 bases, J shed 10 bases, and the junction held 6 bases outside the gene matches. This CDR3 region has 15 residues. Germline V gene data show CDR1 as KGHSH and CDR2 as LQKENI. In DNA form, the CDR3 reads TGTGCCAGCTCACCACCTCAACTAGCGGGAAAAGAGCAGTTCTTC. Its translation: CASSPPQLAGKEQFF. The complete variable domain, with remaining parts taken from reference TRBV18 and TRBJ2-1, reads NAGVMQNPRHLVRRRGQEARLRCSPMKGHSHVYWYRQLPEEGLKFMVYLQKENIIDESGMPKERFSAEFPKEGPSILRIQQVVRGDSAAYFCASSPPQLAGKEQFFGPGTRLTVL.

The gene calls are TRBV7-8 and TRBJ2-3; D is ambiguous. This CDR3 has 14 amino acids. CDR1 is SGHVS, CDR2 FQNEAQ, per germline. Trimming took 6 bases from V and 6 from J, leaving 16 bases between them. This chain's CDR3 is CASSPTRLLDTQYF. In nucleotides, the CDR3 is TGTGCCAGCAGTCCAACCCGTCTACTCGATACGCAGTATTTT.

This sequence joins TRBV5-5 and TRBJ1-2; 7 nucleotides agree with TRBD1. The germline gives CDR1 SGHKS, CDR2 YYEKEE (reference sequence). The V gene end was trimmed by 4 bases and the J gene end by 5 bases; junction bases not matched to a gene: 11. The CDR3 has 15 amino acids. CDR3 loop: CASSGLTGFLYGYTF. CDR3 bases: TGTGCCAGCAGCGGCCTGACAGGGTTCCTATATGGCTACACCTTC.

V and J are TRBV19 and TRBJ2-3; 8 nucleotides line up with TRBD1. With V trimmed by 5 bases and J by 2 bases, 9 bases remained unmatched. The CDR3 totals 16 residues. Looked up from germline, CDR1 is LNHDA and CDR2 is SQIVND (reference sequence). In DNA form, the CDR3 reads TGTGCCAGTAGTCTTCTACGGGACAGGTCCACAGATACGCAGTATTTT. Translating it yields CASSLLRDRSTDTQYF.

The chain has TRBV5-1 and TRBJ2-1, with 9 bases aligning to TRBD1. This CDR3 contains 18 residues. Germline V gene sequence: CDR1 SGHRS, CDR2 YFSETQ. With 4 bases clipped from V and 8 bases from J, the junction kept 19 bases outside the gene matches. In DNA, the CDR3 is TGCGCCAGCAGCGGACTACAAACCGGGACAGGGTTTTGGGATGAGCAGTTCTTC. It codes for CASSGLQTGTGFWDEQFF. Full variable domain (rest looked up from reference TRBV5-1 and TRBJ2-1): KAGVTQTPRYLIKTRGQQVTLSCSPISGHRSVSWYQQTPGQGLQFLFEYFSETQRNKGNFPGRFSGRQFSNSRSEMNVSTLELGDSALYLCASSGLQTGTGFWDEQFFGPGTRLTVL.

CDR3 amino acids: CASSWSLAGDVQFF. CDR3 nucleotides: TGCGCCAGCAGTTGGTCACTAGCGGGGGACGTACAGTTCTTC. The genes are TRBV5-1 and TRBJ2-1; 11 bases map to TRBD2. The germline gives CDR1 SGHRS, CDR2 YFSETQ. CDR3 length equals 14 residues. After removal of 5 bases from V and 13 bases from J, the junction contained 11 bases not matched to a gene.